This T cell receptor beta chain was identified in a study of shared T cell receptors in the human thymus. Germline loops: CDR1 SNHLY, CDR2 FYNNEI. Deletions cut 6 bases from V and 6 bases from J, with 14 bases between. The CDR3 spans 13 residues. Clones were sequenced by immunoSEQ multiplex PCR, and TCRdb holds only the in-frame ones, with some missing. This table has hundreds of thousands of clones, about 87% appearing once. In addition, the sample was reused for a study of human thymus T cells. As reported in that work: Each of the donors was a healthy Finnish infant who was undergoing open corrective cardiac surgery for congenital heart defects. Thymus was obtained from resections taken during corrective heart surgery. Related research described thymic repertoires that were highly overlapping among unrelated individuals.

The specimen sequenced was thymocytes. This TCR was recovered from a boy under two years old with a congenital heart defect. V is TRBV2 and J is TRBJ1-2, with D possibly matching TRBD1 (5 bases). The DNA for the CDR3 is TGTGCCAGCAGATCCAGGGAGGTCAATGGCTACACCTTC. It encodes CASRSREVNGYTF.